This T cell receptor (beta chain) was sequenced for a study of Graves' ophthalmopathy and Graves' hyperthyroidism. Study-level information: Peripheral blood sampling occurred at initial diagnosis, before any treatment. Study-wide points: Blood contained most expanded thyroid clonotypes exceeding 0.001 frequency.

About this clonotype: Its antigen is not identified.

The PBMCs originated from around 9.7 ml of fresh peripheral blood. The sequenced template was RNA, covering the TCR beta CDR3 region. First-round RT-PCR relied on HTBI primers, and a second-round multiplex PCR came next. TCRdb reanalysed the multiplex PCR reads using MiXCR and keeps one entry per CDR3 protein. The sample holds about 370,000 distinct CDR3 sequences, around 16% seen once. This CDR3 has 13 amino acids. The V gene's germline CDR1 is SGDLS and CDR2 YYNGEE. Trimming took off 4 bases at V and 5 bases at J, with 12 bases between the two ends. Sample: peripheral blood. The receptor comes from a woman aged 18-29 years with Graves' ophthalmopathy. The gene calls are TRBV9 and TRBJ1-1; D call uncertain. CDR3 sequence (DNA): TGTGCCAGCAGCCCCGATGTGTGGACTGAAGCTTTCTTT. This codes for CASSPDVWTEAFF.